This T cell receptor beta chain derives from a study of T-cell memory formation after mild COVID-19. Study in general: Among the donors, TCR clusters were largely specific to each donor.

Via MiXCR, TCRdb re-called the 5' RACE reads, giving one row per CDR3 protein. The table records roughly 450,000 distinct CDR3 sequences, about a sixth of them present only once. To note about this clonotype: Its target is not known.

Study-wide findings and caveats: The finding that pre-infection memory included some responding clones suggested that cross-reactive memory joined. Clones that got smaller from day 15 to 85 had even CD4/CD8, while clones growing later tipped toward CD4+. CD4+ contracting clones lay mainly in CM and EM, CD8+ ones in EMRA.

The ends were cut back, 6 bases at V and 5 bases at J, with 17 bases in the middle. This CDR3 spans 15 amino acids. CDR1 and CDR2 from the germline V gene are MNHEY and SMNVEV (reference sequence). The sample comprised PBMCs or a T cell subset sorted from them (not recorded which). The sequence came from a man between 18 and 35 years old who had mild COVID-19 (a few samples of this study predate the infection). Cell type and time point are not known. This chain links TRBV27 with TRBJ1-5, with D unresolved. The CDR3 coding sequence is TGTGCCAGCAGCTACCTTGGGAGGCTCGATCAGCCCCAGCATTTT. Amino acids: CASSYLGRLDQPQHF.